This T cell receptor (beta chain) derives from a study of spatial heterogeneity in lung cancer. TCRdb ran MiXCR on the 5' RACE reads and lists one entry per CDR3 protein. The table includes roughly 39,000 distinct CDR3 sequences, 7.5% detected once. As for time point: sample taken at primary tumor resection. This clonotype was found many times. The germline V gene has CDR1 SEHNR and CDR2 FQNEAQ (reference sequence). The CDR3 has 14 amino acids. V gave up 5 bases and J gave up 6 bases, with 11 bases separating them. The sequencing here drew on PBMCs, taken at surgery. The chain uses TRBV7-9 and TRBJ1-6, with a weak D call TRBD1 (5 bases). The clonotype originates from a male donor with early-stage non-small cell lung cancer. As DNA, the CDR3 is TGTGCCAGCAGCCTAACTGACAGTAATTCACCCCTCCACTTT. Protein: CASSLTDSNSPLHF.